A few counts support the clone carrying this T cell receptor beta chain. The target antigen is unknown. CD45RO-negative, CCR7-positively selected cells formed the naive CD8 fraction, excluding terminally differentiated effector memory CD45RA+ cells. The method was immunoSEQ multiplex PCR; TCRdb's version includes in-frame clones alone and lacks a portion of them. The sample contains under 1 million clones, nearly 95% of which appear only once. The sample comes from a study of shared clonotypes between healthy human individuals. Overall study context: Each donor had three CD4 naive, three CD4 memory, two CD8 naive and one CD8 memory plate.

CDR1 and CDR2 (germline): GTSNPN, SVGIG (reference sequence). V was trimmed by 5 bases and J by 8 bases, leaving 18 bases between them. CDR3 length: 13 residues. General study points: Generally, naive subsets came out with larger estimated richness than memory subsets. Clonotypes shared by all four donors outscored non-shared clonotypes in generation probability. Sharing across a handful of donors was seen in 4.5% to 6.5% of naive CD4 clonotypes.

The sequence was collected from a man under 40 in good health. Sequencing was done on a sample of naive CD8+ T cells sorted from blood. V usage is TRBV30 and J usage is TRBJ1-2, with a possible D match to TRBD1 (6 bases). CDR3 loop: CAWAISGAGGYTF. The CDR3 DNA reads TGTGCCTGGGCTATTTCAGGGGCGGGAGGCTACACCTTC.